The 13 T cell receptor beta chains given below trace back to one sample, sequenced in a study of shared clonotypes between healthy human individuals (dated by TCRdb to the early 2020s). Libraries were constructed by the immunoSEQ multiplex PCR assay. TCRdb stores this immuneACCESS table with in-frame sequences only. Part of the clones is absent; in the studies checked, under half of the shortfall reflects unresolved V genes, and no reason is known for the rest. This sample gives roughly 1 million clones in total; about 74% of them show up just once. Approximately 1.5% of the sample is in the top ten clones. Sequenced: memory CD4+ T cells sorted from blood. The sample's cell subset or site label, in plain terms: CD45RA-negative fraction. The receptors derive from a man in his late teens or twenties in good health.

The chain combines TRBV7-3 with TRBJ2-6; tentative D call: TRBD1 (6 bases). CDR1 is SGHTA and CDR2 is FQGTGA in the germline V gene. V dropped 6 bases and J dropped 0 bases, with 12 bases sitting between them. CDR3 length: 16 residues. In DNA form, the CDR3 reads TGTGCCAGCAGTCAAACAGGGTACTCTGGGGCCAACGTCCTGACTTTC. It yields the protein CASSQTGYSGANVLTF.

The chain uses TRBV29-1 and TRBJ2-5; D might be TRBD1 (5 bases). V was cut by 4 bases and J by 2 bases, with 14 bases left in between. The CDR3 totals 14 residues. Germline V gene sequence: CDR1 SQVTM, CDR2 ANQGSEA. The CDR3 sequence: CSVVAAGKQETQYF. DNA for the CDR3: TGCAGCGTTGTGGCGGCAGGGAAGCAAGAGACCCAGTACTTC.

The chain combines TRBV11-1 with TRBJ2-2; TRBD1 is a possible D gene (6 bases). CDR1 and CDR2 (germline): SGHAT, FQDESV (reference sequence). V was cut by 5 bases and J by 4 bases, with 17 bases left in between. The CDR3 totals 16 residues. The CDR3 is CASSPGLGQGTGELFF. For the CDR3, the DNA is TGTGCCAGCAGCCCGGGGTTGGGACAAGGCACCGGGGAGCTGTTTTTT.

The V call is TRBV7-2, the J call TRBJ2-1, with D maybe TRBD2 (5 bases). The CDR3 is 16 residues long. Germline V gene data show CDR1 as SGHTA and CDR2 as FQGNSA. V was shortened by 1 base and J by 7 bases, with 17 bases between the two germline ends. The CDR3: CASSLELAAPRNEQFF. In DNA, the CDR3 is TGTGCCAGCAGCTTAGAGCTAGCCGCCCCGAGGAATGAGCAGTTCTTC.

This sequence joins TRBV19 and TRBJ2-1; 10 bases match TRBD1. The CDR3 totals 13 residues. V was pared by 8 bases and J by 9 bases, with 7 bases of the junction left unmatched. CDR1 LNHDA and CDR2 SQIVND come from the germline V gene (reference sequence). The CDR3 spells CASRTGGSGEQFF. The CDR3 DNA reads TGTGCCAGTCGGACAGGGGGGTCGGGTGAGCAGTTCTTC.

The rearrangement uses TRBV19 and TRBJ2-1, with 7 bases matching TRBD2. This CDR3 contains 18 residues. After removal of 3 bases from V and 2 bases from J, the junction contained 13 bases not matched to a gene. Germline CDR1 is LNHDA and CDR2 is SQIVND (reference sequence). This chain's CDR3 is CASSIRQPSGGTYNEQFF. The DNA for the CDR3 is TGTGCCAGTAGTATTCGCCAACCCTCCGGGGGGACCTACAATGAGCAGTTCTTC.

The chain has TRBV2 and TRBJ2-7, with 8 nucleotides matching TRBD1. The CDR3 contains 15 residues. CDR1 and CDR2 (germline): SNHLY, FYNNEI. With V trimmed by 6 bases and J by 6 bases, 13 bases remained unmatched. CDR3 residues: CASRALSTGVGEQYF. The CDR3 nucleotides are TGTGCCAGCAGAGCACTTTCGACAGGGGTTGGCGAGCAGTACTTC.

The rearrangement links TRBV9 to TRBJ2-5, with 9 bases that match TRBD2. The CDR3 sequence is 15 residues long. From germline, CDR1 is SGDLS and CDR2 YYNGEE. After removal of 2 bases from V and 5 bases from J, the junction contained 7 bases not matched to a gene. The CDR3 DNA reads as TGTGCCAGCAGCGTTAGCGGGAGTACATGGGAGACCCAGTACTTC. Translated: CASSVSGSTWETQYF. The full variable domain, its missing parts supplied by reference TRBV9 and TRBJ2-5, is DSGVTQTPKHLITATGQRVTLRCSPRSGDLSVYWYQQSLDQGLQFLIQYYNGEERAKGNILERFSAQQFPDLHSELNLSSLELGDSALYFCASSVSGSTWETQYFGPGTRLLVL.

For the CDR3, the DNA is TGTGCCAGCAGCTCTAGAAAGGACAGGTACTCCTACGAGCAGTACTTC. Its translation is CASSSRKDRYSYEQYF. This sequence joins TRBV5-4 and TRBJ2-7, with 7 bases that match TRBD1. V lost 3 bases and J lost 0; bases outside the gene matches: 9. This CDR3 contains 16 residues. Germline V gives CDR1 SGHNT, CDR2 YYREEE (reference sequence). The whole variable domain, filled in from reference TRBV5-4 and TRBJ2-7, reads ETGVTQSPTHLIKTRGQQVTLRCSSQSGHNTVSWYQQALGQGPQFIFQYYREEENGRGNFPPRFSGLQFPNYSSELNVNALELDDSALYLCASSSRKDRYSYEQYFGPGTRLTVT.

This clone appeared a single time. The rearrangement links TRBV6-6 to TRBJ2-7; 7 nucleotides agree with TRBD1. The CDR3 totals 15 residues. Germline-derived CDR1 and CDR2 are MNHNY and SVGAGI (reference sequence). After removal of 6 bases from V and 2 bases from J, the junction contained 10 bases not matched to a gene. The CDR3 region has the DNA TGTGCCAGCAGATCCGACAGGGTAGCGACCTACGAGCAGTACTTC. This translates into CASRSDRVATYEQYF.

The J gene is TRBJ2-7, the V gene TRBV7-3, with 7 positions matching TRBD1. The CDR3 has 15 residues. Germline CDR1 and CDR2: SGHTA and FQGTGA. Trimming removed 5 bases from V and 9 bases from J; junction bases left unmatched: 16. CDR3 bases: TGTGCCAGCAGCGCCTCCGGGACAGCTCTTTTGGGGCAGTACTTC. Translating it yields CASSASGTALLGQYF. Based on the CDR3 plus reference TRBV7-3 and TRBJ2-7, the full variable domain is GAGVSQTPSNKVTEKGKYVELRCDPISGHTALYWYRQSLGQGPEFLIYFQGTGAADDSGLPNDRFFAVRPEGSVSTLKIQRTERGDSAVYLCASSASGTALLGQYFGPGTRLTVT.

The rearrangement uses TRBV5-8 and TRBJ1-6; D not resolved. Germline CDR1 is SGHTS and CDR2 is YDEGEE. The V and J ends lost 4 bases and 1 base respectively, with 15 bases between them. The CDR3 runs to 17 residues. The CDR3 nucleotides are TGTGCCAGCAGCCGCGGTGTCGGCGGGTCCTATAATTCACCCCTCCACTTT. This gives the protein CASSRGVGGSYNSPLHF. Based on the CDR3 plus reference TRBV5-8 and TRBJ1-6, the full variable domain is EAGVTQSPTHLIKTRGQQATLRCSPISGHTSVYWYQQALGLGLQFLLWYDEGEERNRGNFPPRFSGRQFPNYSSELNVNALELEDSALYLCASSRGVGGSYNSPLHFGNGTRLTVT.

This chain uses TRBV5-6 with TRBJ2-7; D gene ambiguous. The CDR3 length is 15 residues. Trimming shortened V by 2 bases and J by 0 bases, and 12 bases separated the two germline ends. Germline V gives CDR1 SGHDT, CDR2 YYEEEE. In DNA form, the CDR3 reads TGTGCCAGCAGCTTCGGTCGTAGCTTCTCCTACGAGCAGTACTTC. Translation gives CASSFGRSFSYEQYF.